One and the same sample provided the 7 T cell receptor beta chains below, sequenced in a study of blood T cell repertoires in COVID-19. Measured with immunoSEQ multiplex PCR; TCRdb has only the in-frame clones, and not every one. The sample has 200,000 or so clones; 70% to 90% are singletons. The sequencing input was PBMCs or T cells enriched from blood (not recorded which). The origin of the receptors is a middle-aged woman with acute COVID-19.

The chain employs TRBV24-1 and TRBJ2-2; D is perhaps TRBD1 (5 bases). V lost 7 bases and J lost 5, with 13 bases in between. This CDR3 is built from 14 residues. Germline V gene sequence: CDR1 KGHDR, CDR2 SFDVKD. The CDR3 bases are TGTGCCACCAGAAGTCAGGGTGCGACCGGGGAGCTGTTTTTT. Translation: CATRSQGATGELFF.

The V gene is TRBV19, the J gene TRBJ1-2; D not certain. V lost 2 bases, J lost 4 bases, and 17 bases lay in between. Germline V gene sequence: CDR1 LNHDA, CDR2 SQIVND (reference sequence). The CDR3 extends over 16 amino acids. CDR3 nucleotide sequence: TGTGCCAGTAGTATACCCCGGGGAGGGAATACCTATGGCTACACCTTC. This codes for CASSIPRGGNTYGYTF.

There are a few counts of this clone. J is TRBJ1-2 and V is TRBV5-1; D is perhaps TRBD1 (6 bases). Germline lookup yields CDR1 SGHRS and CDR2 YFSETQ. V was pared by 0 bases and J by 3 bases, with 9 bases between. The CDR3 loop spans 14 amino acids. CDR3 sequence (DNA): TGCGCCAGCAGCTTGGGAGCAGGGGACTATGGCTACACCTTC. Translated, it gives CASSLGAGDYGYTF.

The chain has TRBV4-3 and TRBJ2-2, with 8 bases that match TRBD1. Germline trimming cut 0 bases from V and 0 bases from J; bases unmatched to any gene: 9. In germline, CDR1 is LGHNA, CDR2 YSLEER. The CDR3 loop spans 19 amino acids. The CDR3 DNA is TGCGCCAGCAGCCAAGATATTGCCGCAGGGGGCCCGAACACCGGGGAGCTGTTTTTT. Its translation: CASSQDIAAGGPNTGELFF.

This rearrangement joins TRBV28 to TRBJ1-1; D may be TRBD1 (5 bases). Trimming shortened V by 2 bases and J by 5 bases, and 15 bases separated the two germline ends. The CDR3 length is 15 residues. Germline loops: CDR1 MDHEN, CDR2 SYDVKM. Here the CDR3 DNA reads TGTGCCAGCAGTTTAGCGCCGGGGGGTAGGACTGAAGCTTTCTTT. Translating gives CASSLAPGGRTEAFF.

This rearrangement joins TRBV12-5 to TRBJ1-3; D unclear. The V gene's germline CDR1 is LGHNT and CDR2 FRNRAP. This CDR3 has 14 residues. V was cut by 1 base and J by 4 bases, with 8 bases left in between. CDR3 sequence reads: CASGLETRGNTIYF. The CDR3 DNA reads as TGTGCTAGTGGTTTGGAGACACGAGGAAACACCATATATTTT.

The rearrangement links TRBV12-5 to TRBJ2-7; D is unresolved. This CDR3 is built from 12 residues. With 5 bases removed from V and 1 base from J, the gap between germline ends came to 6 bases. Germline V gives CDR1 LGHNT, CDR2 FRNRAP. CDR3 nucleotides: TGTGCTAGTGGTGTAATATCCTACGAGCAGTACTTC. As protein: CASGVISYEQYF.